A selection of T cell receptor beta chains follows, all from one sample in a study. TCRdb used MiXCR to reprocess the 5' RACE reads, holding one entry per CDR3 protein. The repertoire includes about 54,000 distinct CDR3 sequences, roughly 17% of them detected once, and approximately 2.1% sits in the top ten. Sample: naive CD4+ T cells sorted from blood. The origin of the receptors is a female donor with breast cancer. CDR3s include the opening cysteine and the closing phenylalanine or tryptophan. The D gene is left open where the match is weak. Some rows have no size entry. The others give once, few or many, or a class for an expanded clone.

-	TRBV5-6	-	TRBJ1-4	TGTGCCAGCAGCCAAGGACACCCAAATGAAAAACTGTTTTTT	CASSQGHPNEKLFF
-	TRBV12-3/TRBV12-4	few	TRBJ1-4	TGTGCCAGCAACGCAGGCGGGACTTTAGTGACTAATGAAAAACTGTTTTTT	CASNAGGTLVTNEKLFF
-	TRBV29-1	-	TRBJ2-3	TGCAGCGTCCGGACTTCCAGCACAGATACGCAGTACTTT	CSVRTSSTDTQYF
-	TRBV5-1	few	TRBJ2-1	TGCGCCAGCAGCTTGGCAGCTAGCTCCTACAATGAGCAGTTCTTC	CASSLAASSYNEQFF
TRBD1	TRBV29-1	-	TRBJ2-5	TGCAGCGTGTACAGGGGGCAAGAGACCCAGTACTTC	CSVYRGQETQYF
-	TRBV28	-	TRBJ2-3	TGTGCCAGCAGGTTTGGCAGGGCAATGCAGTATTTT	CASRFGRAMQYF
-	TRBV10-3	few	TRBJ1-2	TGTGCCATCAGTGTGGAGGGACCGTTAGGATCCTATGGCTACACCTTC	CAISVEGPLGSYGYTF
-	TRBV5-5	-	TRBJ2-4	TGTGCCAGCGCTAGGACAGAGGAAAACATTCAGTACTTC	CASARTEENIQYF
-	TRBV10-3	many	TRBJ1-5	TGTGCCATCAGTGCATCGAATCAGCCCCAGCATTTT	CAISASNQPQHF
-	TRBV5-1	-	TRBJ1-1	TGCGCCGGCAGGAGTAAGGGCACGAACACTGAAGCTTGCTTT	CAGRSKGTNTEACF
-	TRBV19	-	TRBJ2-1	TGTGCCAGTAGTTCCTATAAGGAGAATGAGCAGTTCTTC	CASSSYKENEQFF
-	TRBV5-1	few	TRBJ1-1	TGCGCCAGCAGCTTCGAGGGTGAATCCTACTCTCTGAACACTGAAGCTTTCTTT	CASSFEGESYSLNTEAFF
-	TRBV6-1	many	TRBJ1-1	TGTGCCAGCACGCTTACAGGGATCACTGAAGCTTTCTTT	CASTLTGITEAFF
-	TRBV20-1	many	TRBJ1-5	TGCAGTGCCATGACAAGCCAGGGGAAACAGCCCCAGCATTTT	CSAMTSQGKQPQHF
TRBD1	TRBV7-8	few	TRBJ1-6	TGTGCCAGCAGCCAAGCCGGGACAGGGGGCTGGAATTCACCCCTCCACTTT	CASSQAGTGGWNSPLHF
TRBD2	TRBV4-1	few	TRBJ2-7	TGCGCCAGCAGCCGCGGACTAGCGGGAGACTACGAGCAGTACTTC	CASSRGLAGDYEQYF
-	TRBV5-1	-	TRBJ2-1	TGCGCCAGCAGCTTAGAGGGAGGGGGCCACAATGAGCAGTTCTTC	CASSLEGGGHNEQFF
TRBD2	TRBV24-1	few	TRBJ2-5	TGTGCCACCAGTGATTTTGGGACTAGCGGGAACAAAGAGACCCAGTACTTC	CATSDFGTSGNKETQYF
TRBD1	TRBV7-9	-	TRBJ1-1	TGTGCCAGCAGCTTAGCGGGACAGGCAAAGACTGAAGCTTTCTTT	CASSLAGQAKTEAFF
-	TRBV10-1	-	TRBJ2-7	TGCACCAGCAGTGAGGGTACAGGGAGCTCCTACGAGCAGTACTTC	CTSSEGTGSSYEQYF
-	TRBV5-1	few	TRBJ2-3	TGCGCCAGCAGCTCGGCCCCAACGGGGGGCACAGATACGCAGTATTTT	CASSSAPTGGTDTQYF
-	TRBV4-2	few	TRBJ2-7	TGTGCCAGCAGCCAAGTGGGCCCGGGAGAGCAGTACTTC	CASSQVGPGEQYF
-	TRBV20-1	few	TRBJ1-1	TGCAGTGCTCCACCGGGAGGGACCGCTCGAAACACTGAAGCTTTCTTT	CSAPPGGTARNTEAFF
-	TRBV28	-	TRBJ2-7	TGTGCCAGCAGTCTTGGTCCGGAGCGAAGCGCCTACGAGCAGTACTTC	CASSLGPERSAYEQYF
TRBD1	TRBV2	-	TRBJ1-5	TGTGCCAGCAGGCGGGACAGCCTCAATCAGCCCCAGCATTTT	CASRRDSLNQPQHF